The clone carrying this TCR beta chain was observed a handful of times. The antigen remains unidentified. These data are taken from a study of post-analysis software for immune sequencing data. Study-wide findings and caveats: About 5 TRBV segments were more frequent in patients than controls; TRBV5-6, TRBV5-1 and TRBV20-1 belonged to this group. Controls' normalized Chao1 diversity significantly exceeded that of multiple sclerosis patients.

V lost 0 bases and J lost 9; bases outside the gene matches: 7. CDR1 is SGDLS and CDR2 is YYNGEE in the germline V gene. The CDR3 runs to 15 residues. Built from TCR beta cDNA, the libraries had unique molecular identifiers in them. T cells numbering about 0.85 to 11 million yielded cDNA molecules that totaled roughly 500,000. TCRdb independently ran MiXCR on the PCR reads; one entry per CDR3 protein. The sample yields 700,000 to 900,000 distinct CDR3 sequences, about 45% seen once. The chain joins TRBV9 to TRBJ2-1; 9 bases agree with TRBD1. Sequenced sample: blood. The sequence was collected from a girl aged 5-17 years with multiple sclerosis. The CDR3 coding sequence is TGTGCCAGCAGCGTAGCTTTACAGGGGGCAAGTGAGCAGTTCTTC. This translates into CASSVALQGASEQFF.